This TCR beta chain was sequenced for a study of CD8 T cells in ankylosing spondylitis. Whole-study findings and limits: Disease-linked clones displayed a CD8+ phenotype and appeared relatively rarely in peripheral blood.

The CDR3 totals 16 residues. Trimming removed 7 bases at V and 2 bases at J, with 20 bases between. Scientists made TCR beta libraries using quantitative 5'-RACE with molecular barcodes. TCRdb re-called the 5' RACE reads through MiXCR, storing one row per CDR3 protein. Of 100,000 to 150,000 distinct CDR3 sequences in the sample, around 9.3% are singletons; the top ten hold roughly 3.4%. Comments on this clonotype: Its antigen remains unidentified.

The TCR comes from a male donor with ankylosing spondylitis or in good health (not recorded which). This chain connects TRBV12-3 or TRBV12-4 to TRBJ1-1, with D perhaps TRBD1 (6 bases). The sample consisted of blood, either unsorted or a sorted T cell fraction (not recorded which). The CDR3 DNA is TGTGCCAGCAAGATCATTGGGGGCCCAGGAAACACTGAAGCTTTCTTT. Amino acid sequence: CASKIIGGPGNTEAFF.